The rows below give T cell receptor beta chains drawn from one sample of a study of T cells in Graves' hyperthyroidism and ophthalmopathy. TCRdb recomputed calls from the multiplex PCR reads with MiXCR, one row per CDR3 protein. The data show fewer than 700,000 distinct CDR3 sequences, 17% seen once. The sequenced sample consisted of blood. The receptors stem from a young woman with Graves' ophthalmopathy. CDR3s include the opening cysteine and the closing phenylalanine or tryptophan. The D gene is left open where the match is weak. A clone size is listed for some rows: how often the clone was seen (once, few, many), or a class if it is expanded.

J gene: TRBJ2-7
V gene: TRBV6-5
D gene: TRBD2
clone size: many
CDR3 DNA: TGTGCCAGCAGTTACTCCGACCCGGGACTAGCGGGGGGCTCCTACGAGCAGTACTTC
CDR3 protein: CASSYSDPGLAGGSYEQYF

J gene: TRBJ2-2
V gene: TRBV20-1
D gene: TRBD2
clone size: .
CDR3 DNA: TGCAGTGCCATATCTAGCGGGAGTGGCACCGGGGAGCTGTTTTTT
CDR3 protein: CSAISSGSGTGELFF

J gene: TRBJ2-7
V gene: TRBV7-2
D gene: .
clone size: .
CDR3 DNA: TGTGCCAGCAGCTTCCCCACCGACAGCTTGCAGTACTTC
CDR3 protein: CASSFPTDSLQYF

J gene: TRBJ1-2
V gene: TRBV4-2
D gene: .
clone size: few
CDR3 DNA: TGTGCCAGCAGCCAAGAGAGAGGGGCAGGGCGTGGGGGCTACACCTTC
CDR3 protein: CASSQERGAGRGGYTF

J gene: TRBJ2-7
V gene: TRBV6-1
D gene: .
clone size: .
CDR3 DNA: TGTGCCAGCAGCCCCCGCGGCAGGGGCTCCTACGAGCAGTACTTC
CDR3 protein: CASSPRGRGSYEQYF

J gene: TRBJ1-6
V gene: TRBV5-8
D gene: TRBD1
clone size: few
CDR3 DNA: TGTGCCAGCAGCTCCCAGTCCGGGACAGGGTATTATTCACCCCTCCACTTT
CDR3 protein: CASSSQSGTGYYSPLHF

J gene: TRBJ1-6
V gene: TRBV3-1
D gene: .
clone size: many
CDR3 DNA: TGTGCCAGCAGCAACGGACAGTATTCACCCCTCCACTTT
CDR3 protein: CASSNGQYSPLHF

J gene: TRBJ2-3
V gene: TRBV5-6
D gene: TRBD1
clone size: .
CDR3 DNA: TGTGCCAGCAGCCGGGTCGGGGACAGCCACACAGATACGCAGTATTTT
CDR3 protein: CASSRVGDSHTDTQYF

J gene: TRBJ1-1
V gene: TRBV12-3/TRBV12-4
D gene: .
clone size: .
CDR3 DNA: TGTGCCAGCAGTCCCGCGGGAGAGGAAGCTTTCTTT
CDR3 protein: CASSPAGEEAFF

J gene: TRBJ1-1
V gene: TRBV18
D gene: .
clone size: many
CDR3 DNA: TGTGCCAGCTCGGTTTTACAGTCGAACACTGAAGCTTTCTTT
CDR3 protein: CASSVLQSNTEAFF

J gene: TRBJ2-1
V gene: TRBV4-1
D gene: TRBD1
clone size: .
CDR3 DNA: TGCGCCAGCAGCCAAGTTAAAGGACAGGCTGTTCTCCTAGCCAAAAACATTCAGTTCTTC
CDR3 protein: CASSQVKGQAVLLAKNIQFF

J gene: TRBJ1-2
V gene: TRBV10-3
D gene: .
clone size: many
CDR3 DNA: TGTGCCATCAGTGGAGACCGGGACGGGACGAACTATGGCTACACCTTC
CDR3 protein: CAISGDRDGTNYGYTF

J gene: TRBJ2-2
V gene: TRBV28
D gene: TRBD2
clone size: many
CDR3 DNA: TGTGCCAGCAGTTTATGGACTAGCGGGAACACCGGGGAGCTGTTTTTT
CDR3 protein: CASSLWTSGNTGELFF

J gene: TRBJ2-7
V gene: TRBV11-1
D gene: .
clone size: many
CDR3 DNA: TGTGCCAGCAGCTTAGATTCGGGGGCAGGACAAGGATACGAGCAGTACTTC
CDR3 protein: CASSLDSGAGQGYEQYF

J gene: TRBJ1-1
V gene: TRBV11-1
D gene: .
clone size: many
CDR3 DNA: TGTGCCAGCAGCTTTCTCCAGGGTAAGCCTGAAGCTTTCTTT
CDR3 protein: CASSFLQGKPEAFF

J gene: TRBJ2-3
V gene: TRBV25-1
D gene: TRBD1
clone size: .
CDR3 DNA: TGTGCCAGCAGTATTCAGGGACAGGGTCAGTATTTT
CDR3 protein: CASSIQGQGQYF

J gene: TRBJ1-2
V gene: TRBV19
D gene: TRBD1
clone size: .
CDR3 DNA: TGTGCCAGTAAGCAAACCTGGGACAGAAGTTCGGGGTATGGCTACACCTTC
CDR3 protein: CASKQTWDRSSGYGYTF

J gene: TRBJ1-5
V gene: TRBV24-1
D gene: TRBD1
clone size: many
CDR3 DNA: TGTGCCACCAGTGATGATAAACGGGGACAGGATCAGCCCCAGCATTTT
CDR3 protein: CATSDDKRGQDQPQHF

J gene: TRBJ2-3
V gene: TRBV2
D gene: TRBD2
clone size: many
CDR3 DNA: TGTGCCAGCCGGCCGAGCGGGAGTAGCACAGATACGCAGTATTTT
CDR3 protein: CASRPSGSSTDTQYF

J gene: TRBJ2-1
V gene: TRBV2
D gene: TRBD2
clone size: .
CDR3 DNA: TGTGCCAGCAGCACAACGACTAGCGGGGGGGCAGAAAATGAGCAGTTCTTC
CDR3 protein: CASSTTTSGGAENEQFF

J gene: TRBJ1-6
V gene: TRBV6-1
D gene: .
clone size: few
CDR3 DNA: TGTGCCAGCAGTCCCCGACAGGTTTATAATTCACCCCTCCACTTT
CDR3 protein: CASSPRQVYNSPLHF

J gene: TRBJ2-3
V gene: TRBV19
D gene: TRBD2
clone size: .
CDR3 DNA: TGTGCCAGCTCTCTCGGGACAGGCCTACTAGCGGGAGATCGGTATTTT
CDR3 protein: CASSLGTGLLAGDRYF

J gene: TRBJ1-1
V gene: TRBV18
D gene: .
clone size: many
CDR3 DNA: TGTGCCAGCTCAGTTAAACCCGGGACCGAAGCTTTCTTT
CDR3 protein: CASSVKPGTEAFF

J gene: TRBJ1-5
V gene: TRBV19
D gene: .
clone size: few
CDR3 DNA: TGTGCCAGTAGTATACAAGGGGCTTATAGCAATCAGCCCCAGCATTTT
CDR3 protein: CASSIQGAYSNQPQHF

J gene: TRBJ2-2
V gene: TRBV3-1
D gene: TRBD2
clone size: many
CDR3 DNA: TGTGCCAGCAGGCTAGCGGGGAGCACCGGGGAGCTGTTTTTT
CDR3 protein: CASRLAGSTGELFF

J gene: TRBJ1-2
V gene: TRBV3-1
D gene: .
clone size: many
CDR3 DNA: TGTGCCAGCAGCCAAGAAGTTCAGGGTAACTATGGCTACACCTTC
CDR3 protein: CASSQEVQGNYGYTF

J gene: TRBJ1-1
V gene: TRBV5-1
D gene: TRBD1
clone size: many
CDR3 DNA: TGCGCCAGCAGCGGGACAGGGTATGAAGCTTTCTTT
CDR3 protein: CASSGTGYEAFF